These 27 T cell receptor beta chains were sequenced from one sample in a study of T cells after yellow fever vaccination (dated 2019 in TCRdb). This sample's treatment or condition label indicates: live attenuated yellow fever vaccine strain. Receptors were amplified or captured by 5' RACE. Sequencing was carried out with an Illumina HiSeq 2500. TCRdb reworked the public reads: Q25 trimming with fastp, MiXCR clone assembly, productive beta chains retained. Every CDR3 protein is listed once, alongside the most common genes and DNA of its rows. For this sample the table gives more than 350,000 distinct CDR3 sequences, of which 11% were detected only once. The ten top clones hold around 20% of the sample. Here the sequenced sample was PBMCs, taken on the day of the first yellow fever vaccination. These receptors all stem from a man between 18 and 29 years old who received the YFV17D yellow fever vaccine.

This clonotype was recorded a few times. The rearrangement uses TRBV7-8 and TRBJ2-3; 9 bases are a match to TRBD2. The CDR3 length is 17 residues. In germline, CDR1 is SGHVS, CDR2 FQNEAQ. With 4 bases clipped from V and 2 bases from J, the junction kept 10 bases outside the gene matches. For the CDR3, the DNA is TGTGCCAGCAGCTGGGGAGGGAGCGGGGGGCTCACAGATACGCAGTATTTT. Amino acid sequence: CASSWGGSGGLTDTQYF.

V gene TRBV12-3 or TRBV12-4 combines with J gene TRBJ2-1; possibly TRBD2 for D (6 bases). The CDR3 totals 14 residues. V was pared by 5 bases and J by 3 bases, with 11 bases between. The CDR3 bases are TGTGCCAGCAGTAGAGCGGGCAACTACAATGAGCAGTTCTTC. This translates into CASSRAGNYNEQFF.

This clonotype was detected a few times. The gene calls are TRBV29-1 and TRBJ1-2; the D gene is possibly TRBD1 (6 bases). The CDR3 totals 18 residues. V was pared by 4 bases and J by 6 bases, with 30 bases between. Germline CDR1 is SQVTM and CDR2 is ANQGSEA. As DNA, the CDR3 is TGCAGCGTTGCGCGGGGGGGATCGGGACACCAACCCTTAGATGGCTACACCTTC. It is translated as CSVARGGSGHQPLDGYTF.

V and J are TRBV7-2 and TRBJ2-1; no definite D call. Germline values: CDR1 SGHTA, CDR2 FQGNSA. CDR3 length: 12 amino acids. The V end was cut by 7 bases, the J end by 6 bases, with 10 bases between. CDR3 in amino acids: CASTSHPNEQFF. The CDR3 DNA is TGTGCCAGCACCTCCCACCCCAATGAGCAGTTCTTC.

This clonotype was found a few times. V is TRBV21-1 and J is TRBJ2-7; the table's D gene call, TRBD1, was not cross checked with the DNA. TRBV21-1 is a documented pseudogene. The CDR3 has 14 residues. This CDR3 is CARNRDRGPYEQYV. DNA of the CDR3: TGTGCCAGGAACCGGGACAGGGGGCCCTACGAGCAGTACGTC.

Only a few counts were recorded for this clonotype. The gene calls are TRBV20-1 and TRBJ2-1, with 9 bases that match TRBD2. The trim removed 4 bases at V and 5 bases at J, leaving 12 bases unmatched. Germline V gene sequence: CDR1 DFQATT, CDR2 SNEGSKA (reference sequence). This CDR3 is 16 amino acids long. DNA of the CDR3: TGCAGTGCTAATGGGGCTAGCGGGGTAGTCGACAATGAGCAGTTCTTC. It translates to CSANGASGVVDNEQFF.

The chain recombines TRBV6-5 with TRBJ1-2; no firm D call. The CDR3 extends over 13 amino acids. Trimming removed 2 bases from V and 5 bases from J, with 9 bases in between. Germline V gene sequence: CDR1 MNHEY, CDR2 SVGAGI. In DNA, the CDR3 is TGTGCCAGCAGTTACGGCAGGCGATATGGCTACACCTTC. As protein: CASSYGRRYGYTF.

This chain joins TRBV5-1 and TRBJ2-2; 10 bases line up with TRBD2. In germline, CDR1 is SGHRS, CDR2 YFSETQ. Unmatched junction bases numbered 18, after V lost 4 bases and J lost 6 bases. This CDR3 is 19 amino acids long. The CDR3 loop is CASSNQPAGGPFRPGELFF. The DNA for the CDR3 is TGCGCCAGCAGCAACCAACCAGCGGGGGGGCCTTTCCGTCCCGGGGAGCTGTTTTTT.

The rearrangement links TRBV20-1 to TRBJ2-3, with D possibly TRBD2 on 6 matching bases. Germline V gene lookup returns CDR1 DFQATT and CDR2 SNEGSKA (reference sequence). This CDR3 contains 15 residues. Trimming removed 6 bases from V and 4 bases from J, with 20 bases in between. CDR3 sequence: CSAPRHGGGADTQYF. CDR3 coding DNA: TGCAGTGCCCCAAGGCACGGGGGAGGTGCAGATACGCAGTATTTT.

This clonotype showed up many times. The V call is TRBV7-2, the J call TRBJ2-2; unclear D gene. CDR1 is SGHTA and CDR2 is FQGNSA in the germline V gene. CDR3 length: 15 amino acids. Trimming removed 3 bases from V and 0 bases from J, with 8 bases in between. The CDR3, as DNA: TGTGCCAGCAGCTTGCAGAGCGCGAACACCGGGGAGCTGTTTTTT. It encodes CASSLQSANTGELFF. Complete variable domain (other parts from reference TRBV7-2 and TRBJ2-2): GAGVSQSPSNKVTEKGKDVELRCDPISGHTALYWYRQSLGQGLEFLIYFQGNSAPDKSGLPSDRFSAERTGGSVSTLTIQRTQQEDSAVYLCASSLQSANTGELFFGEGSRLTVL.

CDR3 nucleotide sequence: TGCAGTGCTCCCTCGGCTAGCCGGGGATCGTATACGCAGTATTTT. Its protein product is CSAPSASRGSYTQYF. The V call is TRBV20-1, the J call TRBJ2-3; a weak D match, TRBD2 (5 bases). Trimming removed 5 bases at V and 7 bases at J, with 22 bases between. CDR3 length: 15 residues. Germline CDR1 DFQATT, CDR2 SNEGSKA (reference sequence).

This clonotype was picked up a small number of times. The chain recombines TRBV9 with TRBJ1-3; D gene unclear. The germline V and J ends were trimmed by 7 bases and 0 bases, with 11 bases remaining between them. In germline, CDR1 is SGDLS, CDR2 YYNGEE. The CDR3 covers 14 residues. The CDR3 nucleotides read TGTGCCAGCGGCGCAGGATCCTCTGGAAACACCATATATTTT. Its translation is CASGAGSSGNTIYF.

This clonotype showed up just a few times. The rearrangement uses TRBV3-1 and TRBJ2-6; TRBD1 matches at 7 bases. The ends lost 4 bases at V and 2 bases at J; junction bases unmatched: 8. Germline V lookup: CDR1 LGHDT, CDR2 YNNKEL (reference sequence). The CDR3 loop spans 17 amino acids. In nucleotides, the CDR3 is TGTGCCAGCAGCCCACGACAGGGTTCCACTGGGGCCAACGTCCTGACTTTC. Encoded protein: CASSPRQGSTGANVLTF. The complete variable domain, with remaining parts taken from reference TRBV3-1 and TRBJ2-6, reads DTAVSQTPKYLVTQMGNDKSIKCEQNLGHDTMYWYKQDSKKFLKIMFSYNNKELIINETVPNRFSPKSPDKAHLNLHINSLELGDSAVYFCASSPRQGSTGANVLTFGAGSRLTVL.

V gene TRBV25-1 combines with J gene TRBJ1-1, with D perhaps matching TRBD1 (5 bases). The germline V gene encodes CDR1 MGHDK and CDR2 SYGVNS. This CDR3 contains 13 residues. The germline V and J ends were trimmed by 1 base and 4 bases, with 7 bases remaining between them. CDR3 sequence reads: CASSEWDGTEAFF. The CDR3, as DNA: TGTGCCAGCAGTGAATGGGACGGCACTGAAGCTTTCTTT.

This clonotype was seen more than once but under ten times. The V gene is TRBV29-1, the J gene TRBJ2-3, with 9 bases identical to TRBD1. The length of the CDR3 is 17 residues. Per germline, CDR1 SQVTM and CDR2 ANQGSEA. After removal of 1 base from V and 1 base from J, the junction contained 9 bases not matched to a gene. The CDR3 reads CSVEVSTGGIGTDTQYF. The CDR3 DNA follows: TGCAGCGTTGAAGTTTCGACAGGGGGAATAGGCACAGATACGCAGTATTTT.

The chain joins TRBV11-2 to TRBJ2-4, with 7 bases lining up with TRBD1. CDR3 size: 16 residues. J lost 0 bases, V lost 5 bases, and 7 bases had no gene match. Looked up from germline, CDR1 is SGHAT and CDR2 is FQNNGV. As DNA, the CDR3 is TGTGCCAGCAGCAAAACAGGGGTGGGAGCCAAAAACATTCAGTACTTC. It encodes CASSKTGVGAKNIQYF.

The chain is built from TRBV5-4 and TRBJ2-3, with 10 nucleotides matching TRBD2. After removal of 4 bases from V and 2 bases from J, the junction contained 7 bases not matched to a gene. Germline CDR1 and CDR2: SGHNT and YYREEE (reference sequence). This CDR3 spans 16 amino acids. In DNA, the CDR3 is TGTGCCAGCAGCGCCGCTCTAGCGGGGGCCACAGATACGCAGTATTTT. Translating gives CASSAALAGATDTQYF. The full variable domain, its missing parts supplied by reference TRBV5-4 and TRBJ2-3, is ETGVTQSPTHLIKTRGQQVTLRCSSQSGHNTVSWYQQALGQGPQFIFQYYREEENGRGNFPPRFSGLQFPNYSSELNVNALELDDSALYLCASSAALAGATDTQYFGPGTRLTVL.

This clonotype has more than one count but fewer than ten. The V call is TRBV5-1, the J call TRBJ1-1; 9 bases align to TRBD1. Germline CDR1 is SGHRS and CDR2 is YFSETQ. The CDR3 runs 14 residues. V lost 4 bases to trimming and J lost 8 bases; unmatched junction nucleotides: 9. CDR3 loop: CASSANSGQGEAFF. The CDR3 DNA is TGCGCCAGCAGCGCCAATTCTGGACAGGGGGAAGCTTTCTTT.

The chain combines TRBV7-3 with TRBJ1-2; 7 bases are a match to TRBD1. The germline V gene encodes CDR1 SGHTA and CDR2 FQGTGA. The CDR3 consists of 17 residues. Germline trimming cut 4 bases from V and 4 bases from J; bases unmatched to any gene: 15. CDR3 protein: CASSSTPGTESPYGYTF. The CDR3 nucleotides read TGTGCCAGCAGCTCAACCCCCGGGACAGAGTCCCCCTATGGCTACACCTTC.

This clonotype was seen a handful of times. This chain joins TRBV7-9 and TRBJ1-2, with a tentative D call TRBD1 (6 bases). The CDR3 totals 16 residues. Germline V CDR1 and CDR2: SEHNR, FQNEAQ (reference sequence). V was trimmed by 5 bases and J by 8 bases, leaving 24 bases between them. CDR3 residues: CASSPMGVQGLSGYTF. The CDR3 region has the DNA TGTGCCAGCAGCCCAATGGGGGTACAGGGACTCTCGGGCTACACCTTC.

The V call is TRBV11-2, the J call TRBJ1-6, with 10 bases aligning to TRBD1. The CDR3 has 15 residues. Looked up from germline, CDR1 is SGHAT and CDR2 is FQNNGV. Trimming removed 4 bases from V and 10 bases from J; junction bases left unmatched: 7. Here the CDR3 DNA reads TGTGCCAGCAGCTCTCGGACAGGGGGTGGGTCACCCCTCCACTTT. The encoded protein is CASSSRTGGGSPLHF.

This clonotype occurred a few times. V is TRBV9 and J is TRBJ1-2; tentative D call: TRBD1 (5 bases). V dropped 2 bases and J dropped 8 bases, with 22 bases sitting between them. CDR1 is SGDLS, CDR2 YYNGEE, per germline. The CDR3 is 16 residues long. The CDR3 protein is CASSVSLTGGINGYTF. CDR3 DNA sequence: TGTGCCAGCAGCGTCTCGCTAACTGGGGGGATCAACGGCTACACCTTC.

V gene TRBV29-1 combines with J gene TRBJ1-2; D gene unclear. Germline CDR1 reads SQVTM; CDR2 reads ANQGSEA. V lost 3 bases and J 2 bases, leaving 7 bases between the germline ends. CDR3 size: 12 residues. CDR3 amino acids: CSVESDNYGYTF. CDR3 in DNA: TGCAGCGTTGAGTCAGACAACTATGGCTACACCTTC.

The chain links TRBV20-1 to TRBJ2-4; D not certain. V was shortened by 0 bases and J by 13 bases, with 7 bases between the two germline ends. CDR1 is DFQATT and CDR2 is SNEGSKA in the germline V gene (reference sequence). CDR3 length: 10 amino acids. The CDR3 sequence is CSAREVKQYF. DNA of the CDR3: TGCAGTGCTAGAGAGGTTAAGCAGTACTTC.

V usage is TRBV20-1 and J usage is TRBJ1-2; no clear D. Germline lookup yields CDR1 DFQATT and CDR2 SNEGSKA (reference sequence). Trimming took off 2 bases at V and 4 bases at J, with 8 bases between the two ends. The CDR3 runs 12 residues. CDR3 sequence: CSARRETYGYTF. The CDR3 nucleotides are TGCAGTGCTAGAAGGGAAACCTATGGCTACACCTTC.

There are many counts of this clonotype. V and J are TRBV13 and TRBJ2-1; D perhaps matches TRBD2 (6 bases). CDR1 is PRHDT and CDR2 is FYEKMQ in the germline V gene (reference sequence). Trimming stripped 1 base from V and 5 bases from J, with 15 bases between. The CDR3 covers 16 residues. The CDR3 here is CASSLEWLGGDNEQFF. The CDR3 nucleotides are TGTGCCAGCAGCTTAGAATGGTTGGGAGGAGACAATGAGCAGTTCTTC.

The J gene is TRBJ2-3, the V gene TRBV5-4, with 8 bases identical to TRBD2. The germline CDR1 and CDR2 sequences are SGHNT and YYREEE (reference sequence). J was trimmed by 5 bases and V by 0 bases; bases with no gene match: 5. The CDR3 covers 15 residues. CDR3 region: CASSLVGGAGDTQYF. The DNA of the CDR3 is TGTGCCAGCAGCTTGGTCGGGGGGGCCGGAGATACGCAGTATTTT.